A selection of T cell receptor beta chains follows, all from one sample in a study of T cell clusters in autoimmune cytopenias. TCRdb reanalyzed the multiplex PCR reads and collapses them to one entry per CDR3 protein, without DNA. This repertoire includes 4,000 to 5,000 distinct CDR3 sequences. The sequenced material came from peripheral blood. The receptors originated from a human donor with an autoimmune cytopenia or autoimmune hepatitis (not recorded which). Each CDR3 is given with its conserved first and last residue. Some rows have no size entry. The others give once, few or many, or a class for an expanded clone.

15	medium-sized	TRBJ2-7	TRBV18	CASSPRLAGVREQYF
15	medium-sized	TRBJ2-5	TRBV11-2	CASSLQGGVGETQYF
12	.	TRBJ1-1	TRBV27	CASSYDLSRAFF
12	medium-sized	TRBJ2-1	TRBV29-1	CSAYNGANEQFF
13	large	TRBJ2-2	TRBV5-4	CASTDTQSGELFF
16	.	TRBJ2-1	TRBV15	CATSGFERSGNNEQFF
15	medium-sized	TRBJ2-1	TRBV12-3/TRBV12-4	CASSLSGGSYNEQFF
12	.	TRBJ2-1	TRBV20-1	CSARDRSGGQFF
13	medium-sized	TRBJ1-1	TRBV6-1	CASIPPGNTEAFF
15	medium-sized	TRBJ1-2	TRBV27	CASSMRDDTNYGYTF
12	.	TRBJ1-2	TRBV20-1	CSARALNYGYTF
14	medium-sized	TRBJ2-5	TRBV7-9	CASSNQGTQETQYF
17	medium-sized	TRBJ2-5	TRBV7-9	CASSTGHFREGQETQYF
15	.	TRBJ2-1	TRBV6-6	CASSYAGDGGNEQFF
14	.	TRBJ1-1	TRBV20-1	CSARDRRGNTEAFF
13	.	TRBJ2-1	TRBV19	CASSARWGNEQFF
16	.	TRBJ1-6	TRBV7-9	CASSPDMIRGNSPLHF
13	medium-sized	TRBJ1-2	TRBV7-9	CASSWDGHYGYTF
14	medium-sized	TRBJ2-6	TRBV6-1	CASSGSSGANVLTF
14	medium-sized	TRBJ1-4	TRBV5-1	CASSPQGAREKLFF
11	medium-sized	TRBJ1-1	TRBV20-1	CAARMNTEAFF
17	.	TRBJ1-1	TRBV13	CASSLTGNRVGNTEAFF
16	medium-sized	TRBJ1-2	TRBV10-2	CASSEPDRLLTEGYTF
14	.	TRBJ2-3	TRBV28	CASRRQGSTDTQYF
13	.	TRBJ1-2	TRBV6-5	CASSYSSTDGYTF
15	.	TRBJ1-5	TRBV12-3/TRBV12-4	CASSPSTGTFQPQHF
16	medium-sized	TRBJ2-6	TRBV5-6	CASSLDTGAGANVLTF
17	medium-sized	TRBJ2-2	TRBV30	CAWIAGTSGSPTGELFF
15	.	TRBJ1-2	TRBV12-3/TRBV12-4	CASTPAGRAYYGYTF
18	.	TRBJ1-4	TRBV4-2	CASSLTRDRRVKREKLFF
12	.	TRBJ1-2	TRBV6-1	CASSPVSYGYTF
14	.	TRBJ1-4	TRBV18	CASSPGTGSEKLFF
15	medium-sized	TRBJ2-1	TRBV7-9	CASSLRRSSYNEQFF
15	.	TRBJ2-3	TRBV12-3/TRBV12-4	CASSFRTDSTDTQYF
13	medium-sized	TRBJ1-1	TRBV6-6	CASSPLMNTEAFF
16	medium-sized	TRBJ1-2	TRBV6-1	CASSDRGDRLNYGYTF
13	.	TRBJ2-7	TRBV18	CASSPLKSYEQYF
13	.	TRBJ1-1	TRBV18	CASSLSGATEAFF
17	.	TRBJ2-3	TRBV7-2	CASSMGLAGVSTDTQYF
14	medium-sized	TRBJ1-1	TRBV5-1	CASSDRGQNTEAFF
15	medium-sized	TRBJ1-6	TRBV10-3	CAISGGTGYNSPLHF
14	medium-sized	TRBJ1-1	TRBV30	CAWSGGQGRTEAFF
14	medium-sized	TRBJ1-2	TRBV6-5	CAMGARTGLEGYTF